A selection of T cell receptor beta chains follows, all from one sample in a study of CD8+ T cells in alopecia areata. TCRdb keeps only in-frame clones here, not all; method: immunoSEQ multiplex PCR. The sample shows under 85,000 clones, 45% to 55% of them seen only once. The source material was CD8+ T cells sorted from blood, sampled at week 0. These receptors originate from a human donor with alopecia areata. Each CDR3 is given with its conserved first and last residue. A D gene is named only where the DNA matches it firmly. A clone size is listed for some rows: how often the clone was seen (once, few, many), or a class if it is expanded.

clone_size j_call v_call d_call cdr3_aa cdr3_nt
few TRBJ2-7 TRBV11-1 NA CASSGGLRGDYYEQYF TGTGCCAGCAGCGGGGGACTGCGAGGGGATTACTACGAGCAGTACTTC
NA TRBJ2-7 TRBV29-1 TRBD2 CSVRPGGAYEQYF TGCAGCGTTCGTCCGGGAGGGGCCTACGAGCAGTACTTC
NA TRBJ2-4 TRBV9 TRBD2 CASSPWTSVEGSIQYF TGTGCCAGCAGCCCCTGGACTAGCGTTGAGGGTAGCATTCAGTACTTC
many TRBJ1-2 TRBV11-3 NA CASSPLGYYGYTF TGTGCCAGCAGCCCGTTAGGATACTACGGCTACACCTTC
NA TRBJ1-5 TRBV7-2 NA CASSFREGDQPQHF TGTGCCAGCAGCTTTAGGGAGGGGGACCAGCCCCAGCATTTT
NA TRBJ2-1 TRBV12-5 TRBD2 CASGLSLAGGTYNEQFF TGTGCTAGTGGTTTGTCGTTAGCGGGAGGCACCTACAATGAGCAGTTCTTC
few TRBJ2-1 TRBV27 TRBD2 CASSYYSGTNEQFF TGTGCCAGCAGTTATTATAGCGGGACCAATGAGCAGTTCTTC
NA TRBJ1-2 TRBV30 NA CAWRAALGAYTF TGTGCCTGGAGGGCCGCCCTGGGAGCGTACACCTTC
once TRBJ1-1 TRBV9 NA CASSLRTSNTEAFF TGTGCCAGCAGCCTAAGGACATCGAACACTGAAGCTTTCTTT
NA TRBJ2-1 TRBV7-3 NA CASSLDSYNEQFF TGTGCCAGCAGCTTAGACAGCTACAATGAGCAGTTCTTC
many TRBJ1-1 TRBV7-9 NA CASSLGGGTEAFF TGTGCCAGCAGCTTAGGCGGGGGTACTGAAGCTTTCTTT
NA TRBJ2-1 TRBV11-2 TRBD2 CASSLRKGLAYNEQFF TGTGCCAGCAGCTTAAGGAAAGGACTAGCGTACAATGAGCAGTTCTTC
NA TRBJ2-7 TRBV15 TRBD1 CATSQGAFYEQYF TGTGCCACCTCGCAGGGGGCTTTCTACGAGCAGTACTTC
NA TRBJ2-5 TRBV4-1 TRBD2 CASSQTLSGIGRETQYF TGCGCCAGCAGCCAAACCTTGAGCGGGATCGGAAGGGAGACCCAGTACTTC
few TRBJ2-7 TRBV7-8 NA CASGADLTYEQYF TGTGCCAGCGGCGCCGATCTAACCTACGAGCAGTACTTC
few TRBJ2-6 TRBV29-1 NA CSALGRSGANVLTF TGCAGCGCCCTTGGCCGTTCTGGGGCCAACGTCCTGACTTTC
NA TRBJ1-2 TRBV29-1 NA CSVDYLGAVYYGYTF TGCAGCGTTGATTATCTGGGGGCTGTCTACTATGGCTACACCTTC
NA TRBJ2-1 TRBV5-6 NA CASSADGNEQFF TGTGCCAGCAGCGCGGACGGCAATGAGCAGTTCTTC
few TRBJ2-1 TRBV27 TRBD1 CASSPGTGGVNEQFF TGTGCCAGCAGTCCCGGGACAGGGGGCGTCAATGAGCAGTTCTTC
NA TRBJ2-7 TRBV5-6 TRBD1 CASSLNRGEQYF TGTGCCAGCAGCTTGAACAGGGGCGAGCAGTACTTC
NA TRBJ2-5 TRBV4-1 NA CASSQASQGRPRGETQYF TGCGCCAGCAGCCAAGCCTCACAGGGCAGGCCTCGGGGGGAGACCCAGTACTTC
NA TRBJ1-5 TRBV13 NA CASSSRSQGQPQHF TGTGCCAGCAGCTCCAGGTCTCAGGGGCAGCCCCAGCATTTT
few TRBJ2-4 TRBV19 TRBD1 CASSTPWDRGGKNIQYF TGTGCCAGTAGTACCCCGTGGGACAGAGGAGGCAAAAACATTCAGTACTTC
NA TRBJ1-1 TRBV7-9 NA CASSSTTGTEAFF TGTGCCAGCAGCTCGACCACGGGCACTGAAGCTTTCTTT